This TCR beta chain stems from a study of T-cell memory formation after mild COVID-19. As for the study in general: TCR clusters were largely donor specific.

Points from the study as a whole: A subset of responding clones appeared in pre-infection memory, suggesting cross-reactive memory joined.

V lost 5 bases and J 1 base, leaving 18 bases between the germline ends. CDR1 SGHVS and CDR2 FNYEAQ come from the germline V gene. CDR3 size: 16 residues. TCRdb used MiXCR to reprocess the 5' RACE reads, holding one entry per CDR3 protein. There are 400,000 or so distinct CDR3 sequences in the sample; 20% occur only once, and 8.4% lies in the top ten. As for this clonotype: As yet, its antigen is unknown.

This sequence joins TRBV7-6 and TRBJ2-7; D gene unclear. The sample was PBMCs or a T cell subset sorted from them (not recorded which). This TCR was recovered from an adult woman who had mild COVID-19 (a few samples of this study predate the infection). Cell type and time point are not known. The CDR3 DNA reads TGTGCCAGCAGCCATAAGTCCGGCGAGAGTTCCTACGAGCAGTACTTC. This translates into CASSHKSGESSYEQYF.